Listed here are 25 T cell receptor beta chains from one sample, sequenced in a study of control samples from healthy donors and cancer patients (dated by TCRdb to 2020 to 2022). Libraries were made using the immunoSEQ multiplex PCR assay. Entries here come from immuneACCESS through TCRdb and include only in-frame sequences with V and J called. Some clones fail to appear in such tables; in the studies checked, an unresolved V gene covers under half of the shortfall, and the cause of the remainder is unknown. The sample contains around 84,000 clones, more than 65% of them found a single time. In total, the top ten clones hold under 14% of the sample. The specimen sequenced was PBMCs. All receptors derive from a man in his 60s with head and neck cancer.

The chain joins TRBV7-2 to TRBJ2-5, with 7 bases that match TRBD1. CDR3 length: 15 residues. Trimming at V came to 5 bases and at J to 7 bases, leaving 13 bases not matched to a gene. Germline CDR1 reads SGHTA; CDR2 reads FQGNSA. The CDR3 bases are TGTGCCAGCAGCCTACAGGGGCAGGCTAGTGTGACCCAGTACTTC. This sequence encodes CASSLQGQASVTQYF.

V gene TRBV5-1 combines with J gene TRBJ2-6; D gene ambiguous. Per germline, CDR1 SGHRS and CDR2 YFSETQ. Trimming took 2 bases from V and 3 from J, leaving 6 bases between them. The CDR3 runs to 14 residues. CDR3 region: CASSFFGGANVLTF. As DNA, the CDR3 is TGCGCCAGCAGCTTTTTCGGTGGGGCCAACGTCCTGACTTTC.

CDR3 nucleotide sequence: TGCGCCAGCAGCCAACCCCGGGACTACCAAAACATTCAGTACTTC. The encoded protein is CASSQPRDYQNIQYF. V usage is TRBV4-1 and J usage is TRBJ2-4; TRBD2 aligns across 7 bases. The CDR3 has 15 residues. Germline-derived CDR1 and CDR2 are MGHRA and YSYEKL. J gave up 5 bases and V 2 bases, and 6 bases lay outside the gene matches.

The table lists this clone with a few counts. CDR3 nucleotide sequence: TGTGCCAGCAGCTCGGACAGGAACACTGAAGCTTTCTTT. It codes for CASSSDRNTEAFF. The chain links TRBV7-8 to TRBJ1-1; TRBD1 might be the D (6 bases). Germline CDR1 reads SGHVS; CDR2 reads FQNEAQ. This CDR3 contains 13 residues. Between the trimmed V and J ends, which lost 4 bases and 1 base, there was a span of 7 bases.

The V gene is TRBV6-1, the J gene TRBJ1-4; the D gene is possibly TRBD1 (5 bases). CDR1 and CDR2 (germline): MNHNS, SASEGT. The CDR3 is made up of 15 amino acids. The V end lost 3 bases, the J end lost 7 bases, and 15 bases lay between the germline ends. CDR3 residues: CASSDVRGSSEKLFF. The CDR3 DNA reads TGTGCCAGCAGTGACGTACGGGGGTCAAGTGAAAAACTGTTTTTT.

The rearrangement links TRBV6-5 to TRBJ1-1, with unresolved D. The germline V gene has CDR1 MNHEY and CDR2 SVGAGI. This CDR3 is 14 amino acids long. Trimming shortened V by 8 bases and J by 1 base, and 14 bases separated the two germline ends. CDR3 coding DNA: TGTGCCAGCGCCGAGGGCTGGAAGAACACTGAAGCTTTCTTT. It is translated as CASAEGWKNTEAFF.

The chain recombines TRBV27 with TRBJ2-1, with D possibly TRBD2 on 5 matching bases. The length of the CDR3 is 14 residues. Trimming took 9 bases from V and 0 from J, leaving 12 bases between them. The V gene's germline CDR1 is MNHEY and CDR2 SMNVEV (reference sequence). CDR3 in DNA: TGTGCCAGTCAGCGGAAGAGCTCCTACAATGAGCAGTTCTTC. Translated, it gives CASQRKSSYNEQFF.

Regarding this clone: The junction departs from germline at one end; a sequencing error may be responsible. This chain links TRBV19 with TRBJ1-2; D not certain. Germline V gene data show CDR1 as LNHDA and CDR2 as SQIVND (reference sequence). The length of the CDR3 is 11 residues. The DNA of the CDR3 is TGTGCCAGTAGTATTCCCAAGGTTCAGGTCTTC. Amino acid sequence: CASSIPKVQVF.

The V and J genes are TRBV3-1 (or the pseudogene TRBV3-2) and TRBJ2-7; 9 bases agree with TRBD1. V gave up 4 bases and J gave up 7 bases; unmatched junction bases: 11. Germline lookup yields CDR1 LGHDT and CDR2 YNNKEL (reference sequence). The CDR3 runs to 15 residues. The CDR3 is CASSLGRTGGQEQYF. The CDR3 region has the DNA TGTGCCAGCAGCCTAGGGAGAACAGGGGGCCAGGAGCAGTACTTC.

The rearrangement joins TRBV3-1 (or the pseudogene TRBV3-2) to TRBJ1-2, with D unresolved. Germline V gene lookup returns CDR1 LGHDT and CDR2 YNNKEL (reference sequence). The V end lost 1 base, the J end lost 0 bases, and 9 bases lay between the germline ends. The length of the CDR3 is 15 residues. As DNA, the CDR3 is TGTGCCAGCAGCCAAGTTTCACCAGCTAACTATGGCTACACCTTC. Translation: CASSQVSPANYGYTF.

This sequence joins TRBV5-1 and TRBJ1-3; 8 nucleotides agree with TRBD1. V gave up 5 bases and J gave up 6 bases; unmatched junction bases: 7. The CDR3 is 14 amino acids. Germline CDR1 reads SGHRS; CDR2 reads YFSETQ. CDR3 amino acids: CASRRTGIENTIYF. CDR3 nucleotides: TGCGCCAGCAGAAGGACAGGGATCGAAAACACCATATATTTT.

The chain joins TRBV4-1 to TRBJ1-1; D is ambiguous. Germline V gene data show CDR1 as MGHRA and CDR2 as YSYEKL. The CDR3 is made up of 16 amino acids. V lost 4 bases and J lost 4, with 19 bases in between. The CDR3 DNA is TGCGCCAGCAGCCCACTATTCCGGCGGTTGGGCACTGAAGCTTTCTTT. This translates into CASSPLFRRLGTEAFF.

The chain has TRBV27 and TRBJ2-3; D not certain. Trimming pared 2 bases from V and 5 bases from J, leaving 14 bases between. CDR3 length: 15 amino acids. Germline CDR1 reads MNHEY; CDR2 reads SMNVEV (reference sequence). The CDR3 spells CASSLISSLGDTQYF. CDR3 bases: TGTGCCAGCAGTTTAATTTCCTCCCTTGGAGATACGCAGTATTTT.

The V gene is TRBV2, the J gene TRBJ1-5; D call uncertain. Germline CDR1 is SNHLY and CDR2 is FYNNEI. V was cut by 6 bases and J by 0 bases, with 6 bases left in between. CDR3 length: 13 amino acids. CDR3 region: CASRDDSNQPQHF. The CDR3 DNA reads as TGTGCCAGCAGGGACGATAGCAATCAGCCCCAGCATTTT.

This clone was seen only once. The rearrangement uses TRBV5-1 and TRBJ1-3; D might be TRBD1 (6 bases). The CDR3 totals 16 residues. The germline V gene has CDR1 SGHRS and CDR2 YFSETQ. V shed 0 bases and J shed 2 bases, with 12 bases lying between them. The CDR3 is CASSLEGGRPGNTIYF. CDR3 DNA: TGCGCCAGCAGCTTGGAGGGGGGACGGCCTGGAAACACCATATATTTT.

The rearrangement uses TRBV11-2 and TRBJ2-1; unclear D gene. Trimming cost V 1 base and J 8 bases, with 18 bases left between them. Germline CDR1 SGHAT, CDR2 FQNNGV. This CDR3 contains 16 residues. CDR3 bases: TGTGCCAGCAGCTTAGGTATCGGTCTGTTTAGATATGAGCAGTTCTTC. Encoded protein: CASSLGIGLFRYEQFF.

The genes are TRBV12-3 or TRBV12-4 and TRBJ2-5; D call uncertain. V shed 3 bases and J shed 1 base, with 6 bases lying between them. The CDR3 covers 13 residues. The CDR3 is CASSLPPQETQYF. DNA of the CDR3: TGTGCCAGCAGTTTGCCCCCCCAAGAGACCCAGTACTTC.

This clone was picked up a small number of times. V and J are TRBV7-6 and TRBJ2-7; D may be TRBD1 or TRBD2 (5 bases each). V dropped 5 bases and J dropped 4 bases, with 15 bases sitting between them. The germline V gene encodes CDR1 SGHVS and CDR2 FNYEAQ. The CDR3 spans 14 residues. DNA of the CDR3: TGTGCCAGCAGCGAGGGGCACGGGGCTTACGAGCAGTACTTC. It yields the protein CASSEGHGAYEQYF.

The chain recombines TRBV9 with TRBJ1-1; the D is unclear. V gave up 0 bases and J gave up 5 bases, with 8 bases separating them. Germline values: CDR1 SGDLS, CDR2 YYNGEE. This CDR3 is built from 13 residues. The CDR3 nucleotides read TGTGCCAGCAGCGTAGACGAGAGGACTGAAGCTTTCTTT. Amino acid sequence: CASSVDERTEAFF.

The chain combines TRBV24-1 with TRBJ1-2, with 10 bases identical to TRBD1. Looked up from germline, CDR1 is KGHDR and CDR2 is SFDVKD. V was pared by 2 bases and J by 0 bases, with 8 bases of the junction left unmatched. CDR3 length: 18 amino acids. CDR3 in DNA: TGTGCCACCAGTGATTCAGGACAGGGGGAGATTTCTAACTATGGCTACACCTTC. Protein: CATSDSGQGEISNYGYTF.

This chain connects TRBV6-2 or TRBV6-3 to TRBJ1-2; D is undetermined. The CDR3 spans 13 residues. Per germline, CDR1 MNHEY and CDR2 SVGEGT. Between the trimmed V and J ends, which lost 2 bases and 8 bases, there was a span of 12 bases. In DNA form, the CDR3 reads TGTGCCAGCAGTTACAGGCAGACGGGCGGCTACACCTTC. Protein product: CASSYRQTGGYTF.

This chain links TRBV5-1 with TRBJ2-1; D may be TRBD2 (5 bases). Trimming removed 4 bases from V and 0 bases from J, with 17 bases in between. The CDR3 totals 17 residues. Looked up from germline, CDR1 is SGHRS and CDR2 is YFSETQ. CDR3 nucleotide sequence: TGCGCCAGCAGCAAAAATAACGGGAAGAGCTCCTACAATGAGCAGTTCTTC. It translates to CASSKNNGKSSYNEQFF.

For this clone: Within the sample, other DNA sequences also encode this same CDR3. J is TRBJ2-7 and V is TRBV27; D is possibly TRBD2 (5 bases). The V gene's germline CDR1 is MNHEY and CDR2 SMNVEV (reference sequence). CDR3 size: 13 residues. The V and J ends lost 2 bases and 1 base respectively, with 6 bases between them. The CDR3 region has the DNA TGTGCCAGCAGTTTACGGGGATCCTACGAGCAGTACTTC. This gives the protein CASSLRGSYEQYF.

The CDR3 DNA reads TGTGCCAGCTCACCAAACGGACTAGCGGGACGCGGCTACGAGCAGTACTTC. Protein: CASSPNGLAGRGYEQYF. This sequence joins TRBV18 and TRBJ2-7; TRBD2 agrees at 12 bases. The germline V gene encodes CDR1 KGHSH and CDR2 LQKENI. CDR3 size: 17 residues. The ends lost 2 bases at V and 3 bases at J; junction bases unmatched: 8.

The chain has TRBV19 and TRBJ2-5; D remains unclear. There are 14 residues in the CDR3. The germline V and J ends were trimmed by 3 bases and 5 bases, with 13 bases remaining between them. Germline V gene sequence: CDR1 LNHDA, CDR2 SQIVND (reference sequence). The CDR3 nucleotides read TGTGCCAGTAGTATTGCCCCACTTGTTGAGACCCAGTACTTC. Protein: CASSIAPLVETQYF.